Each of the 16 T cell receptor beta chains below was sequenced from the same sample in a study of OX40 agonist ivuxolimab in advanced cancers. This table comes from immunoSEQ multiplex PCR, and its TCRdb copy is limited to in-frame clones, with some not included. Of 98,000 or so clones listed, about 79% are singletons. The specimen comprised CD4+ or CD8+ T cells sorted from blood, sampled in a trial of the OX40 agonist ivuxolimab. The receptors were gathered from an adult with an advanced solid tumor such as melanoma, head and neck, liver or kidney cancer.

The chain has TRBV7-9 and TRBJ2-5; 11 bases line up with TRBD1. V shed 6 bases, J shed 2 bases, and the junction held 8 bases outside the gene matches. There are 16 residues in the CDR3. Germline assignment: CDR1 SEHNR and CDR2 FQNEAQ (reference sequence). The CDR3 bases are TGTGCCAGCAGGTCTACCGGGACAGGGGGACAAGAGACCCAGTACTTC. Its translation: CASRSTGTGGQETQYF.

J is TRBJ1-2 and V is TRBV11-2; D ambiguous. Trimming stripped 1 base from V and 4 bases from J, with 13 bases between. Germline values: CDR1 SGHAT, CDR2 FQNNGV. There are 15 residues in the CDR3. Written as DNA, the CDR3 is TGTGCCAGCAGCTTAGTGGGCGACACAATCTATGGCTACACCTTC. This translates into CASSLVGDTIYGYTF.

The V call is TRBV2, the J call TRBJ2-7; 8 bases fit TRBD2. Germline assignment: CDR1 SNHLY and CDR2 FYNNEI. The junction had 5 bases not matched to a gene; V was cut back by 6 bases and J by 1 base. CDR3 length: 14 residues. CDR3 nucleotides: TGTGCCAGCAGGCAGCGGGAGTGGTCCTACGAGCAGTACTTC. Translating gives CASRQREWSYEQYF.

The chain employs TRBV7-2 and TRBJ1-5; D is unresolved. Looked up from germline, CDR1 is SGHTA and CDR2 is FQGNSA. This CDR3 has 12 residues. Trimming cost V 4 bases and J 6 bases, with 7 bases left between them. The CDR3 region is CASSYRAQPQHF. For the CDR3, the DNA is TGTGCCAGCAGCTATCGGGCTCAGCCCCAGCATTTT. Variable domain in full (rest from reference TRBV7-2 and TRBJ1-5): GAGVSQSPSNKVTEKGKDVELRCDPISGHTALYWYRQSLGQGLEFLIYFQGNSAPDKSGLPSDRFSAERTGGSVSTLTIQRTQQEDSAVYLCASSYRAQPQHFGDGTRLSIL.

This chain uses TRBV6-6 with TRBJ2-1; D is unresolved. The CDR3 has 14 residues. Germline CDR1 MNHNY, CDR2 SVGAGI (reference sequence). The V gene lost 0 bases and the J gene lost 6 bases, with 9 bases spanning the gap. CDR3 coding DNA: TGTGCCAGCAGTTACTCAGGGTTCGGCAATGAGCAGTTCTTC. This codes for CASSYSGFGNEQFF.

J is TRBJ2-5 and V is TRBV4-3; D could derive from TRBD1 or TRBD2 (5 bases each). This CDR3 contains 15 residues. In germline, CDR1 is LGHNA, CDR2 YSLEER. V lost 6 bases and J lost 1, with 15 bases in between. CDR3 in amino acids: CASSFTGTTQETQYF. CDR3 DNA sequence: TGCGCCAGCAGTTTTACCGGGACCACCCAAGAGACCCAGTACTTC.

This clone rates as medium-sized. The chain joins TRBV7-9 to TRBJ2-4, with D possibly being TRBD1 (5 bases). The V gene's germline CDR1 is SEHNR and CDR2 FQNEAQ (reference sequence). CDR3 length: 15 amino acids. V lost 5 bases and J 7 bases, leaving 18 bases between the germline ends. CDR3: CASSPKVRQGNIQYF. DNA for the CDR3: TGTGCCAGCAGCCCCAAAGTGAGGCAGGGCAACATTCAGTACTTC. The full variable domain, rest sourced from reference TRBV7-9 and TRBJ2-4, is DTGVSQNPRHKITKRGQNVTFRCDPISEHNRLYWYRQTLGQGPEFLTYFQNEAQLEKSRLLSDRFSAERPKGSFSTLEIQRTEQGDSAMYLCASSPKVRQGNIQYFGAGTRLSVL.

The J gene is TRBJ1-2, the V gene TRBV30; D is possibly TRBD1 (6 bases). Germline V lookup: CDR1 GTSNPN, CDR2 SVGIG (reference sequence). Trimming took 0 bases from V and 7 from J, leaving 15 bases between them. The CDR3 has 14 residues. The CDR3 sequence: CAWSVLRGASGYTF. CDR3 DNA: TGTGCCTGGAGTGTACTTCGGGGGGCCTCTGGCTACACCTTC.

The J gene is TRBJ1-2, the V gene TRBV2; TRBD1 aligns across 9 bases. V lost 5 bases to trimming and J lost 2 bases; unmatched junction nucleotides: 12. Looked up from germline, CDR1 is SNHLY and CDR2 is FYNNEI. There are 17 residues in the CDR3. CDR3 nucleotides: TGTGCCAGCAGTTACCCGGGACAGGGAGACCCAAACTATGGCTACACCTTC. This codes for CASSYPGQGDPNYGYTF.

This sequence joins TRBV7-2 and TRBJ2-3; 7 bases agree with TRBD2. J was trimmed by 6 bases and V by 0 bases; bases with no gene match: 12. Germline CDR1 reads SGHTA; CDR2 reads FQGNSA. CDR3 length: 17 amino acids. CDR3 in amino acids: CASSLAGVASGFDTQYF. The CDR3 nucleotides read TGTGCCAGCAGCTTAGCGGGGGTGGCTAGCGGATTTGATACGCAGTATTTT.

This clone was counted a few times. The V gene is TRBV10-3, the J gene TRBJ2-1; 13 bases match TRBD2. The V segment lost 7 bases and the J segment 7 bases; nucleotides outside the gene matches: 7. The CDR3 contains 15 residues. CDR1 is ENHRY, CDR2 SYGVKD, per germline. CDR3 sequence: CAINRLAGGENEQFF. CDR3 nucleotides: TGTGCCATCAACCGACTAGCGGGAGGCGAAAATGAGCAGTTCTTC.

The CDR3 loop is CATSRDGPGPQYF. In DNA form, the CDR3 reads TGTGCCACCAGCAGAGATGGGCCGGGTCCCCAGTACTTC. The genes are TRBV15 and TRBJ2-7; D remains ambiguous. CDR3 size: 13 residues. The germline gives CDR1 LNHNV, CDR2 YYDKDF (reference sequence). V was cut by 0 bases and J by 10 bases, with 13 bases left in between.

The chain employs TRBV19 and TRBJ1-1, with a possible D match to TRBD1 (5 bases). The CDR3 runs 17 residues. CDR1 is LNHDA and CDR2 is SQIVND in the germline V gene (reference sequence). Trimming removed 3 bases from V and 1 base from J, with 18 bases in between. The CDR3 DNA is TGTGCCAGTAGTATTGGGGCGGGTGGCCTCAGGAACACTGAAGCTTTCTTT. Protein product: CASSIGAGGLRNTEAFF.

This chain connects TRBV6-5 to TRBJ1-5, with 7 bases fitting TRBD1. The germline V gene encodes CDR1 MNHEY and CDR2 SVGAGI. V gave up 4 bases and J gave up 2 bases; unmatched junction bases: 5. CDR3 length: 15 amino acids. The CDR3, as DNA: TGTGCCAGCAGTTCCAGACAGGGTGGCAATCAGCCCCAGCATTTT. Translating gives CASSSRQGGNQPQHF.

In the case of this clone: This CDR3 is also generated by other DNA sequences in the sample. V and J are TRBV5-1 and TRBJ2-1; D uncertain. There are 15 residues in the CDR3. The V end lost 4 bases, the J end lost 3 bases, and 14 bases lay between the germline ends. The germline CDR1 and CDR2 sequences are SGHRS and YFSETQ. The CDR3 DNA follows: TGCGCCAGCAGCCTGGGTGGGTCCGGCTACAATGAGCAGTTCTTC. Its translation: CASSLGGSGYNEQFF.

This rearrangement joins TRBV27 to TRBJ1-2; the match to TRBD1 covers 7 bases. The trim removed 5 bases at V and 4 bases at J, leaving 10 bases unmatched. CDR3 length: 15 amino acids. Germline CDR1 and CDR2: MNHEY and SMNVEV (reference sequence). The CDR3: CASSPVTGHVYGYTF. The CDR3 nucleotides are TGTGCCAGCAGTCCGGTGACAGGGCATGTCTATGGCTACACCTTC.